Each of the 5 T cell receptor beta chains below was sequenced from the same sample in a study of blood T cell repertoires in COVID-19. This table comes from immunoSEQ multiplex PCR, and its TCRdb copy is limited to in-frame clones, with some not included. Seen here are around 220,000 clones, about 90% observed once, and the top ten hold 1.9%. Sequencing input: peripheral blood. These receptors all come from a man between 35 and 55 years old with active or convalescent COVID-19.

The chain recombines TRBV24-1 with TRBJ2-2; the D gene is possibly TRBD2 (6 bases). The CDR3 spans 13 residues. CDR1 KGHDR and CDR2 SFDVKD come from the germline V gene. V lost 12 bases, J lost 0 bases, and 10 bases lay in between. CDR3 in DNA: TGTGCCTCCCGCGGGGCGAACACCGGGGAGCTGTTTTTT. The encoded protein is CASRGANTGELFF.

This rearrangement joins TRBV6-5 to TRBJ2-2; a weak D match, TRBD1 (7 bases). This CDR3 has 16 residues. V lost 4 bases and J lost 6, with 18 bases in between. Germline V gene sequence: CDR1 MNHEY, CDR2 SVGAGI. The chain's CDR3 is CASSLGVTGRSGELFF. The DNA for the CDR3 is TGTGCCAGCAGTTTAGGGGTGACAGGGAGGTCCGGGGAGCTGTTTTTT.

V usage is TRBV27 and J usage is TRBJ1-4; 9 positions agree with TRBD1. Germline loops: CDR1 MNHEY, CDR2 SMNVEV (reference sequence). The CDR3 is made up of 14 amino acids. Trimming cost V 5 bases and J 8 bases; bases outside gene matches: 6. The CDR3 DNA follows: TGTGCCAGCAGTAGGGGGACAGGGAGCGAAAAACTGTTTTTT. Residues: CASSRGTGSEKLFF.

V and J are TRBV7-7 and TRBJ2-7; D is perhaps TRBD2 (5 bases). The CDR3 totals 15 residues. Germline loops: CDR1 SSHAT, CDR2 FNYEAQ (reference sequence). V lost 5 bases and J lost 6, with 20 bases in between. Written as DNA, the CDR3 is TGTGCCAGCAGCATCGCCCCGCCCCGACGGGGCGAGCAGTACTTC. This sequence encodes CASSIAPPRRGEQYF.

As DNA, the CDR3 is TGTGCCAGCTCACCCCGGGGGGATGAAAAACTGTTTTTT. It yields the protein CASSPRGDEKLFF. The chain carries TRBV18 and TRBJ1-4, with D possibly matching TRBD1 (5 bases). The CDR3 sequence is 13 residues long. The ends were cut back, 3 bases at V and 6 bases at J, with 8 bases in the middle. Germline lookup yields CDR1 KGHSH and CDR2 LQKENI. The whole variable domain, filled in from reference TRBV18 and TRBJ1-4, reads NAGVMQNPRHLVRRRGQEARLRCSPMKGHSHVYWYRQLPEEGLKFMVYLQKENIIDESGMPKERFSAEFPKEGPSILRIQQVVRGDSAAYFCASSPRGDEKLFFGSGTQLSVL.